Detailed here is one T cell receptor beta chain. The data derive from a study of blood T cell repertoires in COVID-19. Study-level background: Researchers got acute and convalescent COVID-19 samples from the United States, Italy and Spain.

Per the original data handling: Amplified reference gene primers provided the basis for estimating nucleated cell counts. Data came from immunoSEQ multiplex PCR; TCRdb stores just in-frame clones and leaves some out. The V and J calls and clone size come from that table; D and trimming were worked out from the DNA. This sample has 250,000 to 400,000 clones, with about nine tenths found just once. CDR3 size: 13 residues. CDR1 is MNHEY and CDR2 is SVGEGT in the germline V gene. V trimming: 5 bases; J trimming: 3 bases; junction bases outside the gene matches: 4. V is TRBV6-2 or TRBV6-3 and J is TRBJ2-7, with 7 bases matching TRBD1. Sequencing was done on a sample of peripheral blood. This TCR derives from a middle-aged man with active or convalescent COVID-19. CDR3 sequence reads: CASSPYRGYEQYF. The CDR3 nucleotides read TGTGCCAGCAGTCCGTACAGGGGCTACGAGCAGTACTTC.